The TCR beta chain described here comes from a study of CD8 T cells in Susac syndrome. After removal of 5 bases from V and 5 bases from J, the junction contained 12 bases not matched to a gene. The CDR3 covers 15 residues. The germline CDR1 and CDR2 sequences are MGHRA and YSYEKL. Turning to this clonotype: Its antigen is unknown.

RNA, at about 0.45 to 1 ug, was reverse transcribed with random hexamers. TCRdb recomputed calls from the immunoSEQ multiplex PCR reads with MiXCR, one row per CDR3 protein. The sample includes tens of thousands of distinct CDR3 sequences, 94% of them seen just once. TEMRA cells underwent FACS enrichment and CD8+ and CD4+ T cells underwent negative isolation. Study findings and constraints: The TCR sequencing and HLA analysis in the study involved a relatively small number of individuals, as the study acknowledged.

The chain carries TRBV4-1 and TRBJ2-7, with 7 bases that match TRBD2. The sample consisted of CD8+ T cells from PBMCs. The origin of this receptor is a human donor with multiple sclerosis. CDR3 bases: TGCGCCAGCAGCTCCGTCGCGGGAGAATCGCACGAGCAGTACTTC. It specifies CASSSVAGESHEQYF.